This TCR beta chain was observed in a study of beta chain features in type 1 diabetes (dated by TCRdb to the late 2010s). Background on the whole study: Mean age, gender distribution, total cell number and subset yield did not differ between patients and healthy donors. A total of about 110 million sorted cells were examined across all samples, and the number of cells per subset was strongly correlated with RNA yield. In the study, TCRB repertoires of sorted circulating CD4+ T cell subsets from recently diagnosed type 1 diabetes patients were compared with those of matched healthy donors. Regulatory and stem cell-like memory subsets were isolated from only 8 patients and roughly 8 healthy donors, whereas naive and central memory subsets came from all 30 or so donors. Overall study results and their limits: HLA sub-analyses involved small numbers of individuals, so any influence of HLA type on TCRB rearrangement remained unresolved. Because cDNA was sequenced instead of genomic DNA, highly expressing activated cells could be over-represented, though the groups showed no difference in activation or CD3 levels. At VDJ recombination sites, type 1 diabetes patients had fewer insertions and more deleted nucleotides, which implies abnormalities in thymic rearrangement. Naive, central memory and regulatory TCRB repertoires appeared to be more alike among patients than among healthy donors. A moderate but significant shortening of TCRB CDR3 length was observed in type 1 diabetes patients in all four CD4+ subsets. Shorter templates might have been favored by PCR, but patient and control samples were amplified and corrected together, so both groups would have been affected equally by any skew.

The High Capacity cDNA Reverse Transcription Kit was used to reverse transcribe all of the isolated RNA, meaning that expressed TCRB transcripts were what got sequenced. Deep immunoSEQ sequencing was applied to naive, central memory and regulatory T cell samples, giving an average of approximately 4 million total reads per sample. After sorted cells were lysed in RLT buffer, RNA was extracted with DNase-treated RNeasy Micro or Mini kits, with the choice depending on cell number. To prevent cross-contamination, each cell subset was processed individually, whereas patient and healthy donor samples were processed jointly. The immunoSEQ multiplex PCR was used to amplify TCRB sequences from cDNA, generating 87-bp fragments that spanned the CDR3 region. The amplicons were sequenced using the Illumina HiSeq platform. Per the authors' processing: PCR bias was computationally corrected using synthetic template baselines, reads within Hamming distance 2 were collapsed, and singletons that could not be merged were discarded. Reads were aligned to IMGT to assign V, D and J genes, CDR3 length, and insertions or deletions at six rearrangement sites. Within each subset, clonotype counts were normalized to sorted cell number, after which true diversity and Gini coefficients were computed with the tcR R package. The overlap coefficient, calculated on TCRB nucleotide sequences, was used to quantify repertoire sharing. In TCRdb, the immuneACCESS table is reduced to in-frame sequences with V and J assigned. These tables do not hold every clone; where another copy was compared, an unresolved V gene accounts for under half, and the others remain unexplained. V, J and clone size reflect that table, while D and trimming were determined from the DNA. This sample comprises 100,000 to 150,000 clones, over 15% of them detected only once. The top ten constitute 2% to 3% of the sample.

V is cut back by 1 base and J by 2 bases, with 6 bases in the junction unmatched. Via the germline V gene, CDR1 is MDHEN and CDR2 SYDVKM. The CDR3 runs 17 residues from the cysteine to the phenylalanine. Just the 51-base CDR3 DNA is kept, in frame starting at base 1. A single peripheral blood draw of around 120 mL on average was collected from each donor into heparinised tubes. A BD FACSAria II was used to sort naive, central memory, regulatory and stem cell-like memory CD4+ T cells with a panel that included CD45RO, CCR7, CD25, CD127, CD95 and CD27. Every sorted population had a purity above 95%. PBMCs were isolated immediately by Lymphoprep density gradient centrifugation and stained directly without culture. To minimize batch effects, samples were stained and sorted in pairs, one healthy donor with one patient per experiment. This clone was picked up a small number of times. The specificity of this receptor is unknown. Base qualities were left out, and no much larger clone turns up one base away.

The TCR originated in a man aged 25 to 45 with type 1 diabetes. Sequenced: central memory CD4+ T cells from blood. The chain was built from TRBV28 and TRBJ2-3; TRBD2 matches 10 bases in the middle. The encoded CDR3 is CASSLSTSGDSTDTQYF. Here is the DNA: TGTGCCAGCAGTTTATCCACTAGCGGGGACTCCACAGATACGCAGTATTTT.